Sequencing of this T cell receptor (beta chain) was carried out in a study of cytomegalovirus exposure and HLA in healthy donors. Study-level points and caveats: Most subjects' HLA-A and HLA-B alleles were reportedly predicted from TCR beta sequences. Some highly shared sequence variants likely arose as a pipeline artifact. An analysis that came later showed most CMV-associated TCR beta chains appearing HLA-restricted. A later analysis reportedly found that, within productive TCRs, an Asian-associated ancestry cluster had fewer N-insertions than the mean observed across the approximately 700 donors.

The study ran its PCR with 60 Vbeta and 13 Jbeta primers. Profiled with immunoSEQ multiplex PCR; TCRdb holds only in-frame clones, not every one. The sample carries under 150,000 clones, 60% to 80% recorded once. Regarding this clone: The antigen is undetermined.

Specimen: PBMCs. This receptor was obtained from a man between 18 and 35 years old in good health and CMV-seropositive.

CDR3 DNA: TGTGCCAGCATCAAGGGGCAGGACAGCTCCTACGAGCAGTACTTC. Amino acids: CASIKGQDSSYEQYF. The chain links TRBV6-1 to TRBJ2-7, with a weak D call TRBD1 (6 bases). V was shortened by 7 bases and J by 0 bases, with 16 bases between the two germline ends. Per germline, CDR1 MNHNS and CDR2 SASEGT. The CDR3 is 15 amino acids.